This record covers a single T cell receptor beta chain. No antigen is known for it. Unique-molecular-identifier-tagged TCR beta cDNA libraries were used. TCRdb processed the PCR reads anew with MiXCR; each CDR3 protein has one entry. The sample yields 380,000 or so distinct CDR3 sequences, about a third seen once. The CDR3 extends over 16 amino acids. Trimming pared 3 bases from V and 1 base from J, leaving 12 bases between. The germline V gene has CDR1 LNHDA and CDR2 SQIVND (reference sequence). This entry comes from a study of post-analysis software for immune sequencing data. The wider study: Relapsing-remitting, secondary progressive and progressive-relapsing forms made up the multiple sclerosis disease courses. Study-wide points: Relative to controls, patients had about five TRBV segments at higher frequency, with TRBV5-6, TRBV5-1 and TRBV20-1 among these.

The V gene is TRBV19, the J gene TRBJ1-4; D is unresolved. This sequence was found in a girl aged 5 to 17 with multiple sclerosis. The sample was blood. The DNA of the CDR3 is TGTGCCAGTAGTATCGGCCAGCTCCGAACTAATGAAAAACTGTTTTTT. Amino acids: CASSIGQLRTNEKLFF.